This T cell receptor beta chain was sequenced for a study of T cells after posttransplantation cyclophosphamide. Whole-study results and caveats: Donor CD8+ memory clones often dominated recipient blood repertoires at later times. Recipient CMV seropositivity and CMV reactivation strongly tracked TRB clonality.

This clone was recorded many times. As yet, its antigen is unknown. Treatment was busulfan-fludarabine conditioning, a marrow graft, and cyclophosphamide on days +3 and +4. Only in-frame clones appear in the TCRdb table, and some are missing; sequencing was by immunoSEQ multiplex PCR. The profile covers roughly 3,200 clones, none occurring a single time. The CDR3 is 13 amino acids. Looked up from germline, CDR1 is LGHNA and CDR2 is YSLEER. Trimming cost V 0 bases and J 0 bases, with 2 bases left between them. The chain has TRBV4-3 and TRBJ1-1; D is ambiguous. The starting material was PBMCs, obtained after allogeneic stem cell transplant with posttransplant cyclophosphamide. This receptor was identified in a female patient aged 60 to 70 who received an allogeneic stem cell transplant from a related donor and was CMV-positive. A share of the T cells may be of graft donor origin. The CDR3 nucleotides read TGCGCCAGCAGCCAAGACGTGAACACTGAAGCTTTCTTT. Its protein is CASSQDVNTEAFF.